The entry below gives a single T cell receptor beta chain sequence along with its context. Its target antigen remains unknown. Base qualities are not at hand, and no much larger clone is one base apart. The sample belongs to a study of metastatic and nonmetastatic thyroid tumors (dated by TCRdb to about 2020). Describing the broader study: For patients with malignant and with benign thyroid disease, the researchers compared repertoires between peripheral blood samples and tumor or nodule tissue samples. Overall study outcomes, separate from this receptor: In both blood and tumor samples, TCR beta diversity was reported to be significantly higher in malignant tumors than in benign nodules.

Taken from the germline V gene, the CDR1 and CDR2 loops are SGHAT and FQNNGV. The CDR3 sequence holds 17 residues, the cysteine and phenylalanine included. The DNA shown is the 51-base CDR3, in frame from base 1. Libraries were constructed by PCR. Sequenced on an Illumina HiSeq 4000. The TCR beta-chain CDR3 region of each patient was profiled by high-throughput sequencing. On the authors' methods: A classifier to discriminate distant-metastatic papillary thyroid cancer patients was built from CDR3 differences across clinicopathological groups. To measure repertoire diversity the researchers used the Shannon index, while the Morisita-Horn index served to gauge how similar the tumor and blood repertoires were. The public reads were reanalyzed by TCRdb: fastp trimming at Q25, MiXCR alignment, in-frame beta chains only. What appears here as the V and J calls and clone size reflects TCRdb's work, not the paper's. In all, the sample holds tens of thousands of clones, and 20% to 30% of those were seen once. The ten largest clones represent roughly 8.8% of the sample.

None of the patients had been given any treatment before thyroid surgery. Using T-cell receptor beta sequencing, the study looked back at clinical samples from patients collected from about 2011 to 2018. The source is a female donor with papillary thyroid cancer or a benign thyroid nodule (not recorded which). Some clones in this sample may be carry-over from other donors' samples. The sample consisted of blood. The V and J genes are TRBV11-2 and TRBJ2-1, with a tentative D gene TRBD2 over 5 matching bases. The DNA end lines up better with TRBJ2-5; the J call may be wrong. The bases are TGTGCCAGCAGCTTAGGGGGTATGGCGGGTGGGCAAGAGACCCAGTACTTC. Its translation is CASSLGGMAGGQETQYF.